Each of the 20 T cell receptor beta chains below was sequenced from the same sample in a study of T cells in Graves' hyperthyroidism and ophthalmopathy. Using RNA transcripts as the source, TCR beta CDR3 regions were amplified. HTBI primers were used for first-round RT-PCR of the TCR CDR3. MiXCR was run by TCRdb on the multiplex PCR reads, yielding one entry per CDR3 protein. The sample yields approximately 300,000 distinct CDR3 sequences, about 17% seen once. The sequenced material came from blood. The origin of the receptors is a woman in her sixties or seventies with Graves' ophthalmopathy.

This clonotype has at least ten counts. The chain links TRBV12-3 or TRBV12-4 to TRBJ2-1; D is possibly TRBD1 or TRBD2 (5 bases each). V lost 4 bases and J lost 8, with 9 bases in between. The CDR3 covers 12 residues. CDR3 sequence reads: CASSWGNHEQFF. The CDR3 DNA sequence: TGTGCCAGCAGTTGGGGGAACCATGAGCAGTTCTTC.

This clonotype was seen ten or more times. V gene TRBV5-1 combines with J gene TRBJ2-7; D perhaps matches TRBD2 (7 bases). V was pared by 0 bases and J by 0 bases, with 13 bases between. The CDR3 covers 16 residues. From germline, CDR1 is SGHRS and CDR2 YFSETQ. This CDR3 reads CASSLVGGRSSYEQYF. CDR3 nucleotide sequence: TGCGCCAGCAGCTTGGTCGGGGGGCGGTCCTCCTACGAGCAGTACTTC.

In this sample, this clonotype turned up many times. In DNA, the CDR3 is TGTGCCAGCATCTCCCGGGGCAATCAGCCCCAGCATTTT. Translating it yields CASISRGNQPQHF. V and J are TRBV6-1 and TRBJ1-5, with D uncertain. CDR3 length: 13 amino acids. From germline, CDR1 is MNHNS and CDR2 SASEGT. V lost 7 bases, J lost 2 bases, and 9 bases lay in between.

This clonotype was recorded many times. The rearrangement links TRBV20-1 to TRBJ2-3; TRBD2 matches 11 bases. The V gene's germline CDR1 is DFQATT and CDR2 SNEGSKA (reference sequence). The CDR3 runs to 15 residues. V shed 5 bases, J shed 2 bases, and the junction held 6 bases outside the gene matches. In DNA form, the CDR3 reads TGCAGTGCTGTAGCGGGGGGGGGATACACAGATACGCAGTATTTT. Translated: CSAVAGGGYTDTQYF.

This clonotype was observed many times. V is TRBV2 and J is TRBJ2-5, with 10 bases aligning to TRBD2. Germline lookup yields CDR1 SNHLY and CDR2 FYNNEI. The V and J ends lost 6 bases and 4 bases, in that order; junction bases with no gene match: 8. CDR3 size: 15 residues. This chain's CDR3 is CASSKAGGPGETQYF. CDR3 sequence (DNA): TGTGCCAGCAGCAAAGCGGGAGGGCCTGGAGAGACCCAGTACTTC.

About this clonotype: A much larger clone lies a single base off, so this may be a read error. V and J are TRBV20-1 and TRBJ1-1, with TRBD1 as a possible D gene (5 bases). Germline CDR1 reads DFQATT; CDR2 reads SNEGSKA (reference sequence). The CDR3 has 17 residues. Trimming removed 6 bases at V and 1 base at J, with 24 bases between. The CDR3 coding sequence is TGCAGTGCAAATAACCCCCGGACAACTGCGAGGAACACTGAAGCTTTCTTT. Protein sequence: CSANNPRTTARNTEAFF.

This clonotype was recorded at least ten times. In DNA, the CDR3 is TGTGCCAGCAGCAGACAGGGGGCGAATTCACCCCTCCACTTT. Translating it yields CASSRQGANSPLHF. J is TRBJ1-6 and V is TRBV7-2; 10 bases are a match to TRBD1. From germline, CDR1 is SGHTA and CDR2 FQGNSA. V shed 5 bases, J shed 7 bases, and the junction held 2 bases outside the gene matches. The length of the CDR3 is 14 residues.

This clonotype was recorded at least ten times. The chain has TRBV2 and TRBJ2-3, with unresolved D. The CDR3 loop spans 13 amino acids. Per germline, CDR1 SNHLY and CDR2 FYNNEI. V was cut by 7 bases and J by 3 bases, with 11 bases left in between. The CDR3 DNA reads as TGTGCCAGCAATAGGGTTGAAACAGATACGCAGTATTTT. It codes for CASNRVETDTQYF.

This clonotype was detected only a few times. The chain joins TRBV5-5 to TRBJ1-1; D call uncertain. V lost 0 bases, J lost 2 bases, and 8 bases lay in between. The CDR3 has 14 amino acids. In germline, CDR1 is SGHKS, CDR2 YYEKEE (reference sequence). The CDR3 DNA follows: TGTGCCAGCAGCTTGGACGCGTATAACACTGAAGCTTTCTTT. This translates into CASSLDAYNTEAFF.

V is TRBV6-2 or TRBV6-3 and J is TRBJ2-7, with D maybe TRBD2 (6 bases). The V and J ends lost 0 bases and 0 bases respectively, with 12 bases between them. The CDR3 sequence is 16 residues long. Germline V gives CDR1 MNHEY, CDR2 SVGEGT. The CDR3 DNA sequence: TGTGCCAGCAGTTACTCGGGGACTCCTCCCTCCTACGAGCAGTACTTC. Its protein product is CASSYSGTPPSYEQYF.

This clonotype showed up just once. The chain links TRBV28 to TRBJ1-4; TRBD1 aligns across 7 bases. Germline V CDR1 and CDR2: MDHEN, SYDVKM. This CDR3 is built from 14 residues. V gave up 6 bases and J gave up 7 bases; unmatched junction bases: 8. CDR3 sequence (DNA): TGTGCCAGCAGCCCGGGACAGATGGCTGAAAAACTGTTTTTT. It codes for CASSPGQMAEKLFF.

This clonotype was found many times. The chain couples TRBV7-6 to TRBJ1-1, with D possibly matching TRBD1 (5 bases). V gave up 6 bases and J gave up 5 bases, with 13 bases separating them. The germline gives CDR1 SGHVS, CDR2 FNYEAQ. The CDR3 contains 13 residues. The chain's CDR3 is CASRDGPGTEAFF. As DNA, the CDR3 is TGTGCCAGCAGGGACGGACCAGGGACTGAAGCTTTCTTT.

The V and J genes are TRBV7-9 and TRBJ2-7, with 10 bases aligning to TRBD1. With 5 bases clipped from V and 5 bases from J, the junction kept 3 bases outside the gene matches. Per the germline V gene, CDR1 is SEHNR and CDR2 is FQNEAQ (reference sequence). This CDR3 has 13 residues. In nucleotides, the CDR3 is TGTGCCAGCAGCCCCGGGACAGGGGACGAGCAGTACTTC. This encodes CASSPGTGDEQYF.

This clonotype came up many times. The CDR3 loop reads CASSYEVGDSNTEAFF. The CDR3 coding sequence is TGTGCCAGCAGTTACGAGGTGGGGGATTCGAACACTGAAGCTTTCTTT. This sequence joins TRBV6-2 or TRBV6-3 and TRBJ1-1; D possibly corresponds to TRBD1 (5 bases). Trimming removed 2 bases from V and 1 base from J, with 14 bases in between. CDR1 is MNHEY, CDR2 SVGEGT, per germline. The CDR3 is 16 residues long.

This clonotype was counted a few times. The junction differs from germline at one of its ends, possibly a read error. The chain uses TRBV4-3 and TRBJ1-2, with D possibly matching TRBD1 (5 bases). The CDR3 runs 20 residues. CDR1 is LGHNA, CDR2 YSLEER, per germline. CDR3 DNA: TGCACCAGCAGCCAAGATCTATGGACAAACCCGGGAGCCACTAACTATGGCTACACCTTC. Protein sequence: CTSSQDLWTNPGATNYGYTF.

This clonotype was counted many times. The chain is built from TRBV29-1 and TRBJ1-1; D is unclear. Germline V lookup: CDR1 SQVTM, CDR2 ANQGSEA. Trimming took off 4 bases at V and 2 bases at J, with 11 bases between the two ends. This CDR3 is built from 13 residues. The CDR3 here is CSVAKGRNTEAFF. As DNA, the CDR3 is TGCAGCGTTGCCAAGGGCAGAAACACTGAAGCTTTCTTT.

In this sample, this clonotype turned up a few times. The chain employs TRBV14 and TRBJ2-7, with 10 bases that match TRBD1. The CDR3 contains 15 residues. Germline V gives CDR1 SGHDN, CDR2 FVKESK. The J segment lost 4 bases and the V segment lost 7 bases, leaving 10 bases of the junction unmatched. The CDR3 sequence is CASKQRTGGFYEQYF. CDR3 DNA sequence: TGTGCCAGCAAACAAAGGACAGGGGGTTTTTACGAGCAGTACTTC.

This clonotype was picked up many times. This chain uses TRBV5-1 with TRBJ2-4; 8 nucleotides align to TRBD1. The germline V gene has CDR1 SGHRS and CDR2 YFSETQ. This CDR3 contains 15 residues. The V gene end was trimmed by 4 bases and the J gene end by 8 bases; junction bases not matched to a gene: 11. The CDR3 DNA sequence: TGCGCCAGCAGCATAGGGACAGGCCAACAATACATTCAGTACTTC. Amino acid sequence: CASSIGTGQQYIQYF.

This clonotype was recorded a few times. The chain uses TRBV5-6 and TRBJ2-2; 12 nucleotides agree with TRBD1. J was trimmed by 6 bases and V by 1 base; bases with no gene match: 13. Per germline, CDR1 SGHDT and CDR2 YYEEEE. The CDR3 loop spans 19 amino acids. In DNA, the CDR3 is TGTGCCAGCAGCTTGTTAAGAATGGCGGGACAGGGGGCGTCCGGGGAGCTGTTTTTT. Protein sequence: CASSLLRMAGQGASGELFF.

This clonotype was picked up many times. The V and J genes are TRBV7-8 and TRBJ1-2; tentatively, D is TRBD1 (5 bases). CDR3 length: 13 amino acids. Germline CDR1 reads SGHVS; CDR2 reads FQNEAQ. The germline V and J ends were trimmed by 3 bases and 3 bases, with 8 bases remaining between them. This chain's CDR3 is CASSFGRDYGYTF. The DNA of the CDR3 is TGTGCCAGCAGCTTCGGCAGGGACTATGGCTACACCTTC.